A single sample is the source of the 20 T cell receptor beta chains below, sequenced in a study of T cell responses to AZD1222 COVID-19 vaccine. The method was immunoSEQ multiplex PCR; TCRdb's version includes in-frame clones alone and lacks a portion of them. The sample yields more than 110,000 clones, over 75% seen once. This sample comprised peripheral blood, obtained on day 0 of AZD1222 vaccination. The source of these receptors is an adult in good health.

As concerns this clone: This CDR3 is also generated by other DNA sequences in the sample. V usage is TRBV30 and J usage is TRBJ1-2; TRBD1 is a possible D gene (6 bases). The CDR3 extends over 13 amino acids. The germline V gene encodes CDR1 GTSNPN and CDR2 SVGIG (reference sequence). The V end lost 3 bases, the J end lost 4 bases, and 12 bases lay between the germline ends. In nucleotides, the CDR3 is TGTGCCTGGAGCCGAGACAGGCCCTATGGCTACACCTTC. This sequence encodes CAWSRDRPYGYTF.

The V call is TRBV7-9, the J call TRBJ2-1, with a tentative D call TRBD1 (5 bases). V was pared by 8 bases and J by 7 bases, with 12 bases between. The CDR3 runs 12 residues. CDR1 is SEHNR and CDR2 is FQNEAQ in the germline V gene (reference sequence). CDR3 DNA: TGTGCCAGCCAGGGCCTGGGTAATGAGCAGTTCTTC. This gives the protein CASQGLGNEQFF. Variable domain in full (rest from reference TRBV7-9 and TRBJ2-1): DTGVSQNPRHKITKRGQNVTFRCDPISEHNRLYWYRQTLGQGPEFLTYFQNEAQLEKSRLLSDRFSAERPKGSFSTLEIQRTEQGDSAMYLCASQGLGNEQFFGPGTRLTVL.

This chain's CDR3 is CASSQVAAGAQYEQYF. The CDR3 nucleotides are TGTGCCAGCAGCCAAGTTGCAGCGGGGGCTCAGTACGAGCAGTACTTC. The chain employs TRBV4-2 and TRBJ2-7; 8 bases align to TRBD2. Trimming removed 1 base from V and 4 bases from J; junction bases left unmatched: 9. Per the germline V gene, CDR1 is LGHNA and CDR2 is YNFKEQ. This CDR3 comprises 16 residues.

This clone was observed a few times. CDR3 protein: CASSEFGAGIGTDTQYF. DNA of the CDR3: TGTGCCAGCAGTGAATTTGGGGCGGGGATCGGCACAGATACGCAGTATTTT. The chain is built from TRBV6-1 and TRBJ2-3, with D maybe TRBD2 (6 bases). Germline V gene lookup returns CDR1 MNHNS and CDR2 SASEGT. The germline V and J ends were trimmed by 2 bases and 1 base, with 16 bases remaining between them. The length of the CDR3 is 17 residues.

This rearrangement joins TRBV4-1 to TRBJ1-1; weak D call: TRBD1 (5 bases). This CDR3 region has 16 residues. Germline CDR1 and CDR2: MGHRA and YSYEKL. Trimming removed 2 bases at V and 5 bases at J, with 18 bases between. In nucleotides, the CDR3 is TGCGCCAGCAGCCAAACACAGCGGGACCCGCCGACTGAAGCTTTCTTT. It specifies CASSQTQRDPPTEAFF.

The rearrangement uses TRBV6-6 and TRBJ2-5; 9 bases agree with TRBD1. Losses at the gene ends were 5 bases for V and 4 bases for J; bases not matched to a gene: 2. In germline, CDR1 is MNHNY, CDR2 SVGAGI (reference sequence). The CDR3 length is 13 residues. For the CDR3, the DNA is TGTGCCAGCAGTGGGACAGGGCCAGAGACCCAGTACTTC. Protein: CASSGTGPETQYF.

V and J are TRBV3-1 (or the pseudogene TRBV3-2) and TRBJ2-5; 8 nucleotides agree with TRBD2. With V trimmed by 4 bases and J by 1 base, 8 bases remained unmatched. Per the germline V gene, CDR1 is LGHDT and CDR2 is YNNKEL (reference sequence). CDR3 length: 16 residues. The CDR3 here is CASSPKGGGFQETQYF. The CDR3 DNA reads TGTGCCAGCAGCCCTAAAGGCGGGGGGTTCCAAGAGACCCAGTACTTC.

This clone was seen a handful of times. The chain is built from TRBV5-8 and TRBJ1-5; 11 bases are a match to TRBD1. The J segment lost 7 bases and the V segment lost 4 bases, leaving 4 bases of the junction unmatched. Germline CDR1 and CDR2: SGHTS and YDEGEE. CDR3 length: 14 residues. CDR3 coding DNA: TGTGCCAGCAGCGGGGGACAGGGGGTCCAGCCCCAGCATTTT. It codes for CASSGGQGVQPQHF. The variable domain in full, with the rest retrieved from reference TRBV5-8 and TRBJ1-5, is EAGVTQSPTHLIKTRGQQATLRCSPISGHTSVYWYQQALGLGLQFLLWYDEGEERNRGNFPPRFSGRQFPNYSSELNVNALELEDSALYLCASSGGQGVQPQHFGDGTRLSIL.

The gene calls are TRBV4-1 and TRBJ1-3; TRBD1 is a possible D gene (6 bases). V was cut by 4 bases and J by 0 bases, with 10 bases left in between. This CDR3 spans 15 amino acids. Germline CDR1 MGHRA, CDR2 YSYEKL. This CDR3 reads CASSPRQASGNTIYF. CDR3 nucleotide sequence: TGCGCCAGCAGCCCTAGACAGGCCTCTGGAAACACCATATATTTT.

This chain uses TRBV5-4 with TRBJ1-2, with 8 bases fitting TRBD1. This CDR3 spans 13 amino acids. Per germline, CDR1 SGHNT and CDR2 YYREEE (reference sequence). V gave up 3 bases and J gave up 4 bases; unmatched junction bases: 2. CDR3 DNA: TGTGCCAGCAGCTACACAGGGGGCTATGGCTACACCTTC. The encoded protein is CASSYTGGYGYTF.

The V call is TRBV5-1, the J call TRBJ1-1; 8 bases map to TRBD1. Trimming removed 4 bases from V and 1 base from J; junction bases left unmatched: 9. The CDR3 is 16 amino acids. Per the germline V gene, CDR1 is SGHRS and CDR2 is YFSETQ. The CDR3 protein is CASSRTPGGPNTEAFF. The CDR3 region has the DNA TGCGCCAGCAGCCGGACCCCAGGGGGCCCGAACACTGAAGCTTTCTTT.

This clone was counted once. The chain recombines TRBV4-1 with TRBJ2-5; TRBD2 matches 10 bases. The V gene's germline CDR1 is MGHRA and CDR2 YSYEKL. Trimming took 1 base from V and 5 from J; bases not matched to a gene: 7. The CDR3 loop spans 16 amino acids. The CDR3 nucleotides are TGCGCCAGCAGCCAAGCTCAGCGGGGGGGCCGTGAGACCCAGTACTTC. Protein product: CASSQAQRGGRETQYF.

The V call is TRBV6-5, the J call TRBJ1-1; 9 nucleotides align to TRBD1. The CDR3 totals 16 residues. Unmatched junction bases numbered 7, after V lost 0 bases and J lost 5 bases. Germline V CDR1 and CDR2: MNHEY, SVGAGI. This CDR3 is CASSYSSGTGLTEAFF. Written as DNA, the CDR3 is TGTGCCAGCAGTTACTCCTCCGGGACAGGGCTAACTGAAGCTTTCTTT.

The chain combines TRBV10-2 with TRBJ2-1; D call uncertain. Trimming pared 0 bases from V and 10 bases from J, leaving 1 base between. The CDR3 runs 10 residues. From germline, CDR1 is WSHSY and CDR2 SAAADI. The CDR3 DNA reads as TGCGCCAGCAGTGAGTCGGAGCAGTTCTTC. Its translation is CASSESEQFF.

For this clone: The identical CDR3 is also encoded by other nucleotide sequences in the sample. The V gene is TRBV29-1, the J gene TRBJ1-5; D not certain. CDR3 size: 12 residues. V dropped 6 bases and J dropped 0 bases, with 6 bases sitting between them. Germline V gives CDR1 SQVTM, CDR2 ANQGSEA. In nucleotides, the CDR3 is TGCAGCGTAGGCGGTAGCAATCAGCCCCAGCATTTT. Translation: CSVGGSNQPQHF.

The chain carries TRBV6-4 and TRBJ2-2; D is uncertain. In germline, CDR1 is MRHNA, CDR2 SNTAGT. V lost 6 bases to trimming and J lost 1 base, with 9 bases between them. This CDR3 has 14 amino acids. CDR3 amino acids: CASRLLMNTGELFF. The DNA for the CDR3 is TGTGCCAGCAGACTCCTAATGAACACCGGGGAGCTGTTTTTT.

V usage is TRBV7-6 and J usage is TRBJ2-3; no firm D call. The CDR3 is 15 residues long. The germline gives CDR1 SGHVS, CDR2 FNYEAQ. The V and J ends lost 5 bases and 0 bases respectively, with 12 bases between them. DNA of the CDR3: TGTGCCAGCAGCCGTTTCAGCCCTAGCACAGATACGCAGTATTTT. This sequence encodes CASSRFSPSTDTQYF.

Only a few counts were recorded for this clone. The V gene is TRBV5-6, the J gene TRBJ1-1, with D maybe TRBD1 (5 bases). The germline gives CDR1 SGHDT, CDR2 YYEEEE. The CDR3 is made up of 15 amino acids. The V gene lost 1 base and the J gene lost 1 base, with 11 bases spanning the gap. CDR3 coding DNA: TGTGCCAGCAGCTTGATTCTTGGGGGGAACACTGAAGCTTTCTTT. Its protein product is CASSLILGGNTEAFF.

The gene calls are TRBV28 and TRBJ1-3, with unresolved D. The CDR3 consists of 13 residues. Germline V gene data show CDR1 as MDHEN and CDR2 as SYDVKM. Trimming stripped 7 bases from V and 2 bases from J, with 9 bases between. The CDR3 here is CASTLGTGNTIYF. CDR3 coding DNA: TGTGCCAGCACCCTGGGGACTGGAAACACCATATATTTT.

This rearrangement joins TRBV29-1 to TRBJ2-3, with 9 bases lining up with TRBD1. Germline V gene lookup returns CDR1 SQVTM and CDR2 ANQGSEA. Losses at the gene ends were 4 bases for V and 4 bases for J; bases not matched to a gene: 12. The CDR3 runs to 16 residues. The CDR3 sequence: CSVAGGTGGVADTQYF. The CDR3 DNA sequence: TGCAGCGTTGCGGGCGGAACAGGGGGCGTCGCAGATACGCAGTATTTT.